This T cell receptor beta chain is drawn from a study of molecular identifiers for immune sequencing clone quantification. Study-level points and caveats: Over 99% of CMV-specific effector molecules, but under 1% of naive ones, were in clones above 20 copies.

Libraries of naive CD8 T cells were made from about 19,000 to 1,100,000 sorted cells. They used 10%, 30% or 50% RNA. With 3 bases clipped from V and 6 bases from J, the junction kept 10 bases outside the gene matches. There are 15 residues in the CDR3. Germline-derived CDR1 and CDR2 are SQVTM and ANQGSEA. A note on this clonotype: Its specificity is not known. This may stem from a read error, because a much larger clone lies one nucleotide away.

Bulk TCR library preparation followed previously described methods with listed TCR primers. TCRdb processed the PCR reads anew with MiXCR; each CDR3 protein has one entry. The sample contains more than 550,000 distinct CDR3 sequences, about 25% of which appear only once. The TCR comes from a human donor in good health. Some libraries in this study had Jurkat cell RNA spiked in. V is TRBV29-1 and J is TRBJ2-2; TRBD2 matches 7 bases. What was sequenced was naive CD8+ T cells from blood, with Jurkat cell RNA spiked in. Described subset: FACS-sorted CD8+CD4-CCR7+CD45RA+ naive T cells. The CDR3 DNA reads as TGCAGCGTTGATGCAGGGATCCGGGGGGCCGGGGAGCTGTTTTTT. Its translation: CSVDAGIRGAGELFF.